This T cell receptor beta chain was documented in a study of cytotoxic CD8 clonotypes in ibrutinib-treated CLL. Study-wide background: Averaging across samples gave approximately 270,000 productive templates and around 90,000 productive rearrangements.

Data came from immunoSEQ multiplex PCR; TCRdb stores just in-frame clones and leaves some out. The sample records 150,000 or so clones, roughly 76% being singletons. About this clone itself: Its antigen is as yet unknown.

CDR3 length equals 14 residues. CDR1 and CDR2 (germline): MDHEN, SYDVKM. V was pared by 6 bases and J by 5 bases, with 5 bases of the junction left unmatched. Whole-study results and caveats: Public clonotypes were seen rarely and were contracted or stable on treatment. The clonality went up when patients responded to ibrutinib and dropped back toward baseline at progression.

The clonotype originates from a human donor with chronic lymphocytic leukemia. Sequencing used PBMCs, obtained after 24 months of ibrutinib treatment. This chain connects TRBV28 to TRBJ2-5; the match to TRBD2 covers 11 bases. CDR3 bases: TGTGCCAGCAGCCTAGCGGGAGGTGGGGAGACCCAGTACTTC. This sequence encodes CASSLAGGGETQYF.